This T cell receptor beta chain comes out of a study of blood T cell repertoires in COVID-19 (TCRdb year 2020). Describing the broader study: Samples from collaborators originated in the United States, Italy and Spain and spanned both the acute and convalescent phases of COVID-19. A de-identified subject ID, COVID-19 status, age in years and sex were almost always included in the sample metadata. The samples were drawn from two sources: the first 160 participants of the ongoing ImmuneRACE study, and approximately 1,300 subjects contributed by 6 global collaborators. Deeply sampled blood TCRbeta repertoires from subjects exposed to, actively infected with, or recovered from COVID-19 were included in the dataset. The material from the prospective study consisted of cDNA or gDNA derived from T cells, B-cell-depleted T cells, or PBMCs. HLA class I and class II types, where available, came from metadata supplied by the sample provider rather than from assay-based typing. The repertoires were released in a freely available public database intended as a resource for research on the immune response to SARS-CoV-2. Study-wide conclusions, independent of this receptor: The quantity of clinical and demographic metadata differed by source and by participant and was supplied without curation.

TCRbeta CDR3 regions were amplified from genomic DNA using the immunoSEQ Assay, a bias-controlled multiplex PCR. The authors' analysis ran thus. The number of nucleated cells in each sample was estimated by amplification of reference gene primers within the assay. Sequence reads were collapsed and filtered to measure the absolute abundance of every unique TCRbeta CDR3 rearrangement. Productive Simpson clonality was computed per sample as the square root of Simpson's diversity index over productive rearrangements. TCRdb took over this immuneACCESS table, retaining in-frame rearrangements with V and J assigned. Such tables are incomplete; in checked studies, under half of the missing clones stem from an unresolved V gene, and the remainder is unexplained. V, J and clone size are taken as reported in that table, and D and trimming were inferred from the DNA itself. The sample contains 300,000 or so clones, approximately 80% of them found a single time. The ten largest clonotypes hold around 4.2% of the sample.

The collaborating institutions used their own protocols to collect whole blood in K2EDTA tubes. For TCRbeta analysis, collaborator samples were shipped as frozen whole blood, as isolated PBMCs, or as DNA extracted from either sample type. The V end loses 1 base and the J end loses 0 bases, and a stretch of 20 bases separates them. According to the germline V gene, CDR1 reads MGHRA and CDR2 reads YSYEKL. Its CDR3 holds 19 amino acids, cysteine through phenylalanine. Only the CDR3 portion is preserved as DNA: 57 bases, with reading frame beginning at the first base. On this clone itself: Its cognate antigen has yet to be identified. No base quality values were provided; no much bigger clone lies one nucleotide off.

Input material: peripheral blood. Recombination linked TRBV4-1 to TRBJ2-3, and possibly TRBD2, on 5 matching bases. This receptor was identified in a woman aged 50 to 65 with active or convalescent COVID-19. The CDR3 region reads CASSQGVVRRTASTDTQYF. The DNA sequence reads TGCGCCAGCAGCCAAGGGGTCGTGCGCCGGACTGCCAGCACAGATACGCAGTATTTT.